This entry lists 15 T cell receptor beta chains sequenced from one sample in a study of OX40 agonist ivuxolimab in advanced cancers. Sequenced by immunoSEQ multiplex PCR; TCRdb stores in-frame clones only, minus some. The profile shows just under 85,000 clones, over 80% of them singletons. The material sequenced was CD4+ or CD8+ T cells sorted from blood, taken in a trial of the OX40 agonist ivuxolimab. These receptors were obtained from an adult with an advanced solid tumor such as melanoma, head and neck, liver or kidney cancer.

This rearrangement joins TRBV6-5 to TRBJ2-7; 9 nucleotides match TRBD1. This CDR3 region has 14 residues. Germline V lookup: CDR1 MNHEY, CDR2 SVGAGI. V was pared by 5 bases and J by 3 bases, with 5 bases of the junction left unmatched. CDR3 protein: CASSPGTGIYEQYF. Written as DNA, the CDR3 is TGTGCCAGCAGTCCCGGGACAGGGATCTACGAGCAGTACTTC.

This chain links TRBV21-1 with TRBJ2-2; the D segment call TRBD1 is taken from the table without a DNA check. TRBV21-1 is tagged as a pseudogene. The CDR3 sequence is 18 residues long. CDR3: CASSKGDLQGAGTGELFF. The CDR3 DNA reads as TGTGCCAGCAGCAAAGGAGACCTTCAGGGGGCGGGCACCGGGGAGCTGTTTTTT.

The V gene is TRBV12-1, the J gene TRBJ2-7; the D segment call TRBD1 is taken from the table without a DNA check. TRBV12-1 is listed as a pseudogene. The CDR3 contains 16 residues. The CDR3 coding sequence is TGTGCCAGCAGCTTTCAAAGGGACAGATTAGAAGGCGAGCAGTACTTC. Its protein is CASSFQRDRLEGEQYF.

The rearrangement joins TRBV5-1 to TRBJ2-7; tentatively, D is TRBD2 (7 bases). Germline-derived CDR1 and CDR2 are SGHRS and YFSETQ. Trimming left V 4 bases short and J 4 bases short, with 15 bases between. This CDR3 is 14 amino acids long. CDR3 residues: CASSPEGGGYEQYF. As DNA, the CDR3 is TGCGCCAGCAGCCCGGAGGGGGGGGGATACGAGCAGTACTTC.

This clone showed up just a few times. The chain uses TRBV30 and TRBJ1-5; D is unresolved. V lost 2 bases and J 7 bases, leaving 9 bases between the germline ends. Germline CDR1 reads GTSNPN; CDR2 reads SVGIG (reference sequence). The CDR3 totals 12 residues. The chain's CDR3 is CAWSPKGQPQHF. The CDR3 coding sequence is TGTGCCTGGAGTCCAAAGGGACAGCCCCAGCATTTT.

The chain employs TRBV7-9 and TRBJ2-7; no firm D call. The V gene lost 0 bases and the J gene lost 2 bases, with 8 bases spanning the gap. Looked up from germline, CDR1 is SEHNR and CDR2 is FQNEAQ (reference sequence). The CDR3 loop spans 14 amino acids. CDR3 bases: TGTGCCAGCAGCTTAGCGAGTGGGGCCTACGAGCAGTACTTC. This sequence encodes CASSLASGAYEQYF.

The V gene is TRBV2, the J gene TRBJ2-7; tentatively, D is TRBD1 (6 bases). The V gene's germline CDR1 is SNHLY and CDR2 FYNNEI. V lost 10 bases, J lost 3 bases, and 13 bases lay in between. CDR3 length: 12 residues. CDR3 loop: CATTGLGYEQYF. As DNA, the CDR3 is TGTGCCACAACAGGGTTGGGCTACGAGCAGTACTTC. The full variable domain, with the rest looked up from reference TRBV2 and TRBJ2-7, is EPEVTQTPSHQVTQMGQEVILRCVPISNHLYFYWYRQILGQKVEFLVSFYNNEISEKSEIFDDQFSVERPDGSNFTLKIRSTKLEDSAMYFCATTGLGYEQYFGPGTRLTVT.

The chain carries TRBV7-3 and TRBJ1-1; D is unclear. CDR1 and CDR2 (germline): SGHTA, FQGTGA. V lost 2 bases and J 4 bases, leaving 17 bases between the germline ends. This CDR3 spans 16 amino acids. Here the CDR3 DNA reads TGTGCCAGCAGCTTAGGGCCCCAGCTATCAGGCACTGAAGCTTTCTTT. This gives the protein CASSLGPQLSGTEAFF.

This clone came up a few times. The chain is built from TRBV19 and TRBJ1-5; D gene ambiguous. V lost 3 bases and J 0 bases, leaving 12 bases between the germline ends. CDR3 length equals 16 residues. Germline CDR1 LNHDA, CDR2 SQIVND (reference sequence). CDR3 in DNA: TGTGCCAGTAGTATGACACCAGTTCATAGCAATCAGCCCCAGCATTTT. Translation: CASSMTPVHSNQPQHF.

This chain connects TRBV7-9 to TRBJ1-1; tentative D call: TRBD1 (5 bases). The germline V and J ends were trimmed by 1 base and 3 bases, with 12 bases remaining between them. The germline CDR1 and CDR2 sequences are SEHNR and FQNEAQ (reference sequence). The CDR3 runs to 15 residues. The CDR3 is CASSLVGPGYTEAFF. DNA for the CDR3: TGTGCCAGCAGCTTAGTGGGGCCTGGGTACACTGAAGCTTTCTTT. Complete variable domain (other parts from reference TRBV7-9 and TRBJ1-1): DTGVSQNPRHKITKRGQNVTFRCDPISEHNRLYWYRQTLGQGPEFLTYFQNEAQLEKSRLLSDRFSAERPKGSFSTLEIQRTEQGDSAMYLCASSLVGPGYTEAFFGQGTRLTVV.

V is TRBV19 and J is TRBJ2-1, with D perhaps TRBD1 or TRBD2 (6 bases each). The V gene's germline CDR1 is LNHDA and CDR2 SQIVND (reference sequence). This CDR3 has 15 residues. The ends were cut back, 4 bases at V and 3 bases at J, with 13 bases in the middle. This CDR3 reads CASSTRGAVYNEQFF. The DNA for the CDR3 is TGTGCCAGTAGTACTAGGGGGGCAGTCTACAATGAGCAGTTCTTC.

This chain uses TRBV4-2 with TRBJ2-6; 9 bases are shared with TRBD2. J was trimmed by 0 bases and V by 4 bases; bases with no gene match: 7. This CDR3 has 18 residues. Germline V gene sequence: CDR1 LGHNA, CDR2 YNFKEQ. CDR3 protein: CASSLNGGGASGANVLTF. CDR3 bases: TGTGCCAGCAGCCTTAACGGCGGGGGGGCCTCTGGGGCCAACGTCCTGACTTTC.

The chain combines TRBV2 with TRBJ2-5; the D is unclear. CDR3 length: 12 amino acids. V lost 4 bases to trimming and J lost 14 bases, with 17 bases between them. Germline V gene lookup returns CDR1 SNHLY and CDR2 FYNNEI. The CDR3 loop reads CASSVGNYFGYF. In DNA, the CDR3 is TGTGCCAGCAGTGTGGGCAACTACTTTGGTTACTTC.

The CDR3 loop reads CASSRSEFQPQHF. CDR3 nucleotides: TGTGCCAGCAGTAGGTCGGAGTTTCAGCCCCAGCATTTT. This rearrangement joins TRBV9 to TRBJ1-5; D is undetermined. The germline gives CDR1 SGDLS, CDR2 YYNGEE. The CDR3 covers 13 residues. Between the trimmed V and J ends, which lost 5 bases and 6 bases, there was a span of 12 bases. Complete variable domain (other parts from reference TRBV9 and TRBJ1-5): DSGVTQTPKHLITATGQRVTLRCSPRSGDLSVYWYQQSLDQGLQFLIQYYNGEERAKGNILERFSAQQFPDLHSELNLSSLELGDSALYFCASSRSEFQPQHFGDGTRLSIL.

The V gene is TRBV10-3, the J gene TRBJ2-2; the D gene is possibly TRBD1 (5 bases). Germline CDR1 reads ENHRY; CDR2 reads SYGVKD. Trimming shortened V by 7 bases and J by 6 bases, and 15 bases separated the two germline ends. This CDR3 contains 14 residues. This chain's CDR3 is CAIKTEGVAGELFF. CDR3 coding DNA: TGTGCCATCAAGACTGAAGGGGTCGCCGGGGAGCTGTTTTTT.